This entry is about one TCR beta chain. The antigen remains unidentified. CD45RO-negative cells were positively selected for CCR7, leaving out terminally differentiated effector memory CD45RA+ cells. These data belong to a study of shared clonotypes between healthy human individuals. Study overall: Sampling drew on donors who were a couple of women and a few men aged 18 to 49. Every donor yielded three CD4 naive, three CD4 memory, two CD8 naive and one CD8 memory plate.

The CDR3 is made up of 13 amino acids. CDR1 is SGDLS and CDR2 is YYNGEE in the germline V gene. The V gene lost 6 bases and the J gene lost 4 bases, with 13 bases spanning the gap. The data were produced by immunoSEQ multiplex PCR, yet TCRdb's version contains in-frame clones alone and is incomplete. The data contain roughly 890,000 clones, 80% to 95% of them singletons. The study's findings and limits: Memory subsets generally showed lower estimated richness than naive subsets.

This chain joins TRBV9 and TRBJ1-2, with unresolved D. This TCR came from a man younger than 45 in good health. Sequencing was done on a sample of naive CD8+ T cells sorted from blood. The chain's CDR3 is CASTLTGAYGYTF. The CDR3 nucleotides read TGTGCCAGCACCCTAACTGGAGCCTATGGCTACACCTTC.